One sample yielded the 30 T cell receptor beta chains listed below, sequenced in a study of cytotoxic CD8 clonotypes in ibrutinib-treated CLL. Profiling relied on immunoSEQ multiplex PCR, and the TCRdb table lists in-frame clones only, not all of them. The table shows more than 110,000 clones, with approximately 90% occurring only once. The sequencing here drew on PBMCs, taken after 12 months of ibrutinib treatment. The receptors stem from a human donor with chronic lymphocytic leukemia.

V usage is TRBV28 and J usage is TRBJ2-2; D is uncertain. The CDR3 runs to 15 residues. Germline loops: CDR1 MDHEN, CDR2 SYDVKM. The V gene lost 5 bases and the J gene lost 0 bases, with 10 bases spanning the gap. The CDR3 DNA sequence: TGTGCCAGCAGTCCCACCTCAGCGAACACCGGGGAGCTGTTTTTT. It specifies CASSPTSANTGELFF.

The genes are TRBV2 and TRBJ2-1; 7 nucleotides line up with TRBD1. V trimming: 4 bases; J trimming: 7 bases; junction bases outside the gene matches: 10. Germline V gene lookup returns CDR1 SNHLY and CDR2 FYNNEI. The CDR3 extends over 15 amino acids. The CDR3, as DNA: TGTGCCAGCAGTGGGTTCCAGGGGGTGGGTAATGAGCAGTTCTTC. As protein: CASSGFQGVGNEQFF. Variable domain in full (rest from reference TRBV2 and TRBJ2-1): EPEVTQTPSHQVTQMGQEVILRCVPISNHLYFYWYRQILGQKVEFLVSFYNNEISEKSEIFDDQFSVERPDGSNFTLKIRSTKLEDSAMYFCASSGFQGVGNEQFFGPGTRLTVL.

This rearrangement joins TRBV2 to TRBJ1-4; perhaps TRBD1 as D (6 bases). This CDR3 has 14 amino acids. V was cut by 6 bases and J by 4 bases, with 12 bases left in between. From germline, CDR1 is SNHLY and CDR2 FYNNEI. The CDR3 protein is CASSGPGVNEKLFF. The CDR3, as DNA: TGTGCCAGCAGCGGACCAGGGGTTAATGAAAAACTGTTTTTT.

Turning to this clone: Germline is not matched at one junction end, which may reflect a read error. This chain joins TRBV19 and TRBJ1-5; the D gene is possibly TRBD1 (5 bases). There are 14 residues in the CDR3. The V gene's germline CDR1 is LNHDA and CDR2 SQIVND (reference sequence). CDR3 in amino acids: CASRIGESNQPQHF. The CDR3 coding sequence is TGTGCCAGTAGGATAGGGGAGAGCAATCAGCCCCAGCATTTT.

This chain links TRBV9 with TRBJ1-1; D is unresolved. CDR1 is SGDLS, CDR2 YYNGEE, per germline. This CDR3 has 13 residues. Trimming left V 4 bases short and J 4 bases short, with 11 bases between. CDR3 residues: CASSPFGSTEAFF. The CDR3 DNA reads as TGTGCCAGCAGCCCCTTCGGGAGCACTGAAGCTTTCTTT.

The rearrangement uses TRBV5-1 and TRBJ2-2; D tentatively fits TRBD1 or TRBD2 (5 bases each). The V end lost 4 bases, the J end lost 3 bases, and 10 bases lay between the germline ends. Looked up from germline, CDR1 is SGHRS and CDR2 is YFSETQ. The CDR3 loop spans 14 amino acids. The DNA of the CDR3 is TGCGCCAGCAGCCTCGAGGGACACACCGGGGAGCTGTTTTTT. Translation: CASSLEGHTGELFF.

The chain couples TRBV19 to TRBJ1-1; D gene unclear. Germline lookup yields CDR1 LNHDA and CDR2 SQIVND (reference sequence). Trimming cost V 7 bases and J 1 base, with 7 bases left between them. The CDR3 spans 12 residues. The CDR3: CASTQQNTEAFF. Written as DNA, the CDR3 is TGTGCCAGTACACAGCAGAACACTGAAGCTTTCTTT.

This clone appeared once. One junction end does not reproduce the germline sequence, and a read error may be involved. The rearrangement joins TRBV5-8 to TRBJ2-5, with 11 positions matching TRBD2. This CDR3 spans 15 amino acids. Germline assignment: CDR1 SGHTS and CDR2 YDEGEE. CDR3 sequence: CAFSSGRRGVETQYF. The CDR3 nucleotides read TGCGCCTTTTCTAGCGGGAGGCGAGGGGTGGAGACCCAGTACTTC.

In nucleotides, the CDR3 is TGTGCCAGCAGCTTAGAGTTGCAAGTTTATGGCTACACCTTC. Residues: CASSLELQVYGYTF. The chain links TRBV7-2 to TRBJ1-2; D not resolved. The CDR3 is 14 residues long. Trimming left V 1 base short and J 5 bases short, with 11 bases between. Germline CDR1 reads SGHTA; CDR2 reads FQGNSA.

The chain carries TRBV4-3 and TRBJ2-1; unclear D gene. The CDR3 has 15 residues. The V gene's germline CDR1 is LGHNA and CDR2 YSLEER. V lost 2 bases and J 4 bases, leaving 12 bases between the germline ends. The CDR3 protein is CASSQKDGLYNEQFF. The CDR3 DNA reads as TGCGCCAGCAGCCAAAAGGACGGTCTATACAATGAGCAGTTCTTC.

This chain uses TRBV28 with TRBJ2-7, with TRBD1 identical over 10 bases. J gave up 1 base and V 5 bases, and 8 bases lay outside the gene matches. This CDR3 has 16 amino acids. Germline V CDR1 and CDR2: MDHEN, SYDVKM. Here the CDR3 reads CASSSNPGQGSYEQYF. The CDR3 nucleotides read TGTGCCAGCAGTAGCAACCCGGGACAGGGGTCCTACGAGCAGTACTTC.

The chain has TRBV18 and TRBJ2-7, with D possibly matching TRBD2 (5 bases). V lost 0 bases to trimming and J lost 5 bases, with 8 bases between them. The CDR3 loop spans 13 amino acids. The germline V gene encodes CDR1 KGHSH and CDR2 LQKENI. The CDR3 is CASSPPTTNEQYF. CDR3 in DNA: TGTGCCAGCTCACCACCGACTACAAACGAGCAGTACTTC.

The chain uses TRBV27 and TRBJ2-7; the match to TRBD2 covers 7 bases. CDR1 MNHEY and CDR2 SMNVEV come from the germline V gene (reference sequence). CDR3 length: 13 amino acids. V was clipped by 7 bases and J by 6 bases; unmatched bases: 9. CDR3 DNA sequence: TGTGCCAGCAAACCTAGCGGTAAGGGCGAGCAGTACTTC. It codes for CASKPSGKGEQYF.

The CDR3 here is CASTGQANTGELFF. As DNA, the CDR3 is TGCGCCAGCACCGGACAGGCAAACACCGGGGAGCTGTTTTTT. The chain employs TRBV5-1 and TRBJ2-2; 7 nucleotides align to TRBD1. Unmatched junction bases numbered 4, after V lost 6 bases and J lost 2 bases. Germline values: CDR1 SGHRS, CDR2 YFSETQ. This CDR3 comprises 14 residues.

The V and J genes are TRBV11-1 and TRBJ2-3; 7 bases agree with TRBD1. The junction had 8 bases not matched to a gene; V was cut back by 6 bases and J by 2 bases. The germline V gene encodes CDR1 SGHAT and CDR2 FQDESV (reference sequence). This CDR3 comprises 15 residues. The CDR3 DNA sequence: TGTGCCAGCAGTTGGAGGACAGGTTCCACAGATACGCAGTATTTT. It specifies CASSWRTGSTDTQYF.

V gene TRBV30 combines with J gene TRBJ1-5, with D possibly being TRBD1 (6 bases). Germline V gene data show CDR1 as GTSNPN and CDR2 as SVGIG (reference sequence). Trimming took off 1 base at V and 4 bases at J, with 8 bases between the two ends. The CDR3 totals 13 residues. The CDR3 sequence is CAWSARGNQPQHF. The CDR3 DNA follows: TGTGCCTGGAGTGCCAGGGGTAATCAGCCCCAGCATTTT.

The chain has TRBV6-1 and TRBJ2-7; 8 bases align to TRBD1. The CDR3 loop spans 15 amino acids. Germline trimming cut 2 bases from V and 0 bases from J; bases unmatched to any gene: 3. Germline V gene lookup returns CDR1 MNHNS and CDR2 SASEGT. CDR3: CASSEPGQASYEQYF. The CDR3 nucleotides read TGTGCCAGCAGTGAACCGGGACAGGCCTCCTACGAGCAGTACTTC.

This chain joins TRBV7-9 and TRBJ2-7; D not resolved. The V gene lost 1 base and the J gene lost 6 bases, with 10 bases spanning the gap. The CDR3 is made up of 13 amino acids. Per germline, CDR1 SEHNR and CDR2 FQNEAQ (reference sequence). CDR3 DNA: TGTGCCAGCAGCTTAGACGCCGGGCGCGAGCAGTACTTC. Translation gives CASSLDAGREQYF.

J is TRBJ2-2 and V is TRBV2; possible D gene TRBD1, 5 bases. This CDR3 comprises 14 residues. Trimming left V 6 bases short and J 5 bases short, with 13 bases between. The V gene's germline CDR1 is SNHLY and CDR2 FYNNEI. DNA for the CDR3: TGTGCCAGCAGGCAGGGAATTGTGACCGGGGAGCTGTTTTTT. This codes for CASRQGIVTGELFF.

Here the CDR3 reads CASSSNEGREGQFF. For the CDR3, the DNA is TGTGCCAGCAGCTCCAACGAGGGACGGGAGGGGCAGTTCTTC. The V call is TRBV7-3, the J call TRBJ2-1; 8 bases map to TRBD2. Germline V gene lookup returns CDR1 SGHTA and CDR2 FQGTGA. The ends lost 4 bases at V and 12 bases at J; junction bases unmatched: 11. The CDR3 has 14 residues.

The V call is TRBV14, the J call TRBJ2-1; D unclear. Germline V gene data show CDR1 as SGHDN and CDR2 as FVKESK. V lost 0 bases to trimming and J lost 8 bases, with 20 bases between them. The CDR3 spans 17 residues. The CDR3, as DNA: TGTGCCAGCAGCCAAGATCTGTCGAGTAGCTATTATGATGAGCAGTTCTTC. Encoded protein: CASSQDLSSSYYDEQFF.

This clone has just one count. The rearrangement joins TRBV19 to TRBJ2-7, with TRBD1 matching over 9 bases. This CDR3 comprises 14 residues. V lost 5 bases, J lost 2 bases, and 4 bases stayed unmatched. Germline V lookup: CDR1 LNHDA, CDR2 SQIVND (reference sequence). The CDR3 loop is CASSDGQGPYEQYF. For the CDR3, the DNA is TGTGCCAGTAGTGACGGACAGGGGCCCTACGAGCAGTACTTC.

The J gene is TRBJ1-3, the V gene TRBV30; D unresolved. The V gene lost 2 bases and the J gene lost 2 bases, with 7 bases spanning the gap. The germline V gene encodes CDR1 GTSNPN and CDR2 SVGIG (reference sequence). The CDR3 extends over 13 amino acids. For the CDR3, the DNA is TGTGCCTGGAGTTTCCAACCTGGAAACACCATATATTTT. Translated, it gives CAWSFQPGNTIYF.

This clone was found once. The chain links TRBV27 to TRBJ2-5, with TRBD2 identical over 8 bases. There are 16 residues in the CDR3. The V segment lost 6 bases and the J segment 2 bases; nucleotides outside the gene matches: 11. CDR1 and CDR2 (germline): MNHEY, SMNVEV (reference sequence). CDR3 nucleotides: TGTGCCAGCAGACTCAACAGCGGGGGAGGTCAAGAGACCCAGTACTTC. Encoded protein: CASRLNSGGGQETQYF.

The chain recombines TRBV30 with TRBJ2-2; D possibly corresponds to TRBD2 (6 bases). Trimming took off 8 bases at V and 6 bases at J, with 19 bases between the two ends. This CDR3 has 14 residues. CDR1 GTSNPN and CDR2 SVGIG come from the germline V gene (reference sequence). CDR3 region: CAGRHTSSSGELFF. For the CDR3, the DNA is TGTGCCGGGCGGCATACTAGCTCTTCCGGGGAGCTGTTTTTT.

This rearrangement joins TRBV29-1 to TRBJ2-7; D not certain. This CDR3 spans 13 amino acids. Germline V lookup: CDR1 SQVTM, CDR2 ANQGSEA. With 7 bases removed from V and 0 bases from J, the gap between germline ends came to 13 bases. The CDR3 protein is CSAVGRSSYEQYF. The CDR3 nucleotides are TGCAGCGCCGTCGGCCGTAGCTCCTACGAGCAGTACTTC.

V gene TRBV28 combines with J gene TRBJ2-3; 7 nucleotides match TRBD1. Looked up from germline, CDR1 is MDHEN and CDR2 is SYDVKM. The V and J ends lost 5 bases and 0 bases, in that order; junction bases with no gene match: 8. This CDR3 contains 16 residues. The CDR3 loop reads CASSLMGQSSTDTQYF. The CDR3 DNA reads as TGTGCCAGCAGTCTAATGGGACAGTCAAGCACAGATACGCAGTATTTT.

The chain employs TRBV11-3 and TRBJ2-3; tentative D call: TRBD2 (5 bases). Deletions cut 5 bases from V and 2 bases from J, with 5 bases between. CDR1 is SGHNT and CDR2 is YENEEA in the germline V gene. The CDR3 has 12 amino acids. This CDR3 reads CASSRDTDTQYF. The DNA for the CDR3 is TGTGCCAGCAGCCGGGACACAGATACGCAGTATTTT.

CDR3 nucleotide sequence: TGCAGCGGTGGGGGACAGGGGAGCACTGAAGCTTTCTTT. Translation gives CSGGGQGSTEAFF. The genes are TRBV29-1 and TRBJ1-1; 10 nucleotides agree with TRBD1. Germline CDR1 SQVTM, CDR2 ANQGSEA. After removal of 7 bases from V and 4 bases from J, the junction contained 6 bases not matched to a gene. CDR3 size: 13 residues.

The chain joins TRBV9 to TRBJ2-7; D uncertain. The CDR3 is 14 residues long. V shed 0 bases and J shed 1 base, with 8 bases lying between them. Germline assignment: CDR1 SGDLS and CDR2 YYNGEE. CDR3 protein: CASSVGGLSYEQYF. The DNA for the CDR3 is TGTGCCAGCAGCGTAGGAGGTTTGTCCTACGAGCAGTACTTC.